The entry below gives a single TCR beta chain sequence along with its context. Its antigen is currently unknown. Prepared TCR beta cDNA libraries contained unique molecular identifiers. cDNA molecules numbering some 500,000 came from approximately 0.91 to 9.4 million T cells. TCRdb independently ran MiXCR on the PCR reads; one entry per CDR3 protein. The table has 350,000 to 450,000 distinct CDR3 sequences, 35% to 45% seen once. The entry originates in a study of post-analysis software for immune sequencing data. Germline V CDR1 and CDR2: LGHNA, YNFKEQ. CDR3 length: 16 residues. The study, taken as a whole, reports: Compared against controls, patients with multiple sclerosis displayed significantly lower normalized Chao1 diversity. Among roughly 5 TRBV segments more frequent in patients than controls were TRBV5-6, TRBV5-1 and TRBV20-1.

The chain is built from TRBV4-2 and TRBJ2-7, with 12 bases that match TRBD2. The end of the DNA fits TRBJ2-5 better, so the J call may be wrong. Source material: blood. The sequence was obtained from a girl aged 2-9 years with multiple sclerosis. The CDR3 loop reads CASSQGTSGIRETQYF. CDR3 DNA sequence: TGTGCCAGCAGCCAAGGGACTAGCGGGATCCGAGAGACCCAGTACTTC.